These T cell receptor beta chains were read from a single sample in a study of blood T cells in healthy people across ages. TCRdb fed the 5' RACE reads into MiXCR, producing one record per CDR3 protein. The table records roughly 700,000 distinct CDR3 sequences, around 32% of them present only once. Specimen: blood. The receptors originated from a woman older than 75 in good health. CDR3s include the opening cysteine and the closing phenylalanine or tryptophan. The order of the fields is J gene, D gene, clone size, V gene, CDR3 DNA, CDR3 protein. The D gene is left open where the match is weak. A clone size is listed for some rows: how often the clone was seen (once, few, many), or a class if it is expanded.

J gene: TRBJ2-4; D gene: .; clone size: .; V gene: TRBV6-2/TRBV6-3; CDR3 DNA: TGTGCCAGCAGGTGCAAGGGGTGGAGAAACATTCAGTACTTC; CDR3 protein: CASRCKGWRNIQYF
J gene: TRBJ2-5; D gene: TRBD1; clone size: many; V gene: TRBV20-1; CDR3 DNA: TGCAGTGCCCCCAGGGCAGGGGGTGGGGAGACCCAGTACTTC; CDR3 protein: CSAPRAGGGETQYF
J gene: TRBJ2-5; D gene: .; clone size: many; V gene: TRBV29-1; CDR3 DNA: TGCAGCGGTTGGGCTGCGTCTAGTGCAGAGACCCAGTACTTC; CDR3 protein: CSGWAASSAETQYF
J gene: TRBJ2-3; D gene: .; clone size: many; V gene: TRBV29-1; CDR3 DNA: TGCAGCGTTGAAGAGATTTCAGATACGCAGTATTTT; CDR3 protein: CSVEEISDTQYF
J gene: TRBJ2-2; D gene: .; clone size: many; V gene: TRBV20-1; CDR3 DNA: TGCAGTGCTAATTATCCGAACACCGGGGAGCTGTTTTTT; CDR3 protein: CSANYPNTGELFF
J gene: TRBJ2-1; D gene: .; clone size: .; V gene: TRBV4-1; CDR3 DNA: TGCGCCAGCAGCCCTTGGGGGGCGGGCCCCAATGAGCAGTTCTTC; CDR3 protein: CASSPWGAGPNEQFF
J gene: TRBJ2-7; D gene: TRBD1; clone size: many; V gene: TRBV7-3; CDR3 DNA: TGTGCCAGCAGCTCTTATGGGACAGGGAGCGAGCAGTACTTC; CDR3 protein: CASSSYGTGSEQYF
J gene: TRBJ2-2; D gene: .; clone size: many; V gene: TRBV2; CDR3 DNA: TGTGCCAGCAGTGTTCAGGGATCCGGGGAGCTGTTTTTT; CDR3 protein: CASSVQGSGELFF
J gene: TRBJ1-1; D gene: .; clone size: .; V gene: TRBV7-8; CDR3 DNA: TGTGCCAGCAGCTTAGCCTCGCTGGGTAGGGAAGCTTTCTTT; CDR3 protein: CASSLASLGREAFF
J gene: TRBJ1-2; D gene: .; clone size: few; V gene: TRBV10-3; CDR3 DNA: TGTGCCATCACCGAGGAGGGTTATGGCTACACCTTC; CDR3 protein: CAITEEGYGYTF